This T cell receptor beta chain was retrieved from a study of blood T cell repertoires in COVID-19. Using immunoSEQ multiplex PCR, the repertoire was profiled, and TCRdb retains in-frame clones only, with some absent. In the table there are approximately 260,000 clones, about 79% of which are singletons. The CDR3 is 13 amino acids. The germline V gene has CDR1 SGHNT and CDR2 YENEEA. V gave up 3 bases and J gave up 8 bases, with 13 bases separating them. The chain couples TRBV11-3 to TRBJ1-1; no reliable D call. Sequencing used peripheral blood. This receptor was obtained from a woman older than 75 with acute or convalescent COVID-19. The DNA for the CDR3 is TGTGCCAGCAGCTTTAGGCCGACGGGAGAAGCTTTCTTT. It codes for CASSFRPTGEAFF.